This is a list of T cell receptor beta chains from one sample in a study. TCRdb redid the calling of the 5' RACE reads with MiXCR, one entry per CDR3 protein. The sample includes 5,000 or so distinct CDR3 sequences, around 70% of them seen just once. The specimen was naive CD4+ T cells sorted from blood. These receptors all come from a female donor with breast cancer. Both conserved end residues are part of each CDR3. A D gene is named only where the DNA matches it firmly. Part of the rows lack a size; the others show once, few, many or a class for expanded clones.

v_gene,abundance,d_gene,len,j_gene,CDR3aa,CDR3nt
TRBV28,.,.,11,TRBJ2-4,CASTEKNIQYF,TGTGCCAGCACCGAAAAAAACATTCAGTACTTC
TRBV25-1,.,.,16,TRBJ1-2,CASSDYRAGRDYGYTF,TGTGCCAGCAGTGATTATAGGGCAGGAAGAGACTATGGCTACACCTTC
TRBV6-5,.,.,13,TRBJ2-7,CASSCLRGHEQYF,TGTGCCAGCAGTTGCCTTCGGGGGCACGAGCAGTACTTC
TRBV11-3,.,.,14,TRBJ2-3,CASSLVRGTDTQYF,TGTGCCAGCAGCTTAGTACGTGGCACAGATACGCAGTATTTT
TRBV7-3,.,.,15,TRBJ2-1,CASSLWAGDHNEQFF,TGTGCCAGCAGCTTATGGGCCGGAGACCACAATGAGCAGTTCTTC
TRBV11-2,.,.,15,TRBJ2-1,CASSFTSWAYNEQFF,TGTGCCAGCAGCTTTACCAGCTGGGCCTACAATGAGCAGTTCTTC
TRBV7-8,.,TRBD2,14,TRBJ2-7,CASSLRDYIYEQYF,TGTGCCAGCAGCTTACGGGACTATATCTACGAGCAGTACTTC
TRBV5-1,.,.,14,TRBJ2-5,CASTNSGAQETQYF,TGCGCCAGCACTAACTCCGGGGCTCAAGAGACCCAGTACTTC
TRBV10-2,few,.,12,TRBJ2-7,CASKTLDGEQYF,TGCGCCAGCAAGACCCTGGATGGAGAGCAGTACTTC
TRBV7-2,.,.,13,TRBJ1-5,CASSPHAFGTQHF,TGTGCCAGCAGCCCCCACGCATTCGGGACCCAGCATTTT
TRBV20-1,.,.,13,TRBJ1-2,CSASSSGNYGYTF,TGCAGTGCTAGTTCGTCAGGCAACTATGGCTACACCTTC
TRBV7-8,few,TRBD2,17,TRBJ2-2,CASSSQAGTANTGELFF,TGTGCCAGCAGCTCCCAAGCGGGGACCGCGAACACCGGGGAGCTGTTTTTT
TRBV5-1,.,TRBD1,15,TRBJ1-1,CASSLDGQGYTEAFF,TGCGCCAGCAGCTTGGATGGACAGGGCTACACTGAAGCTTTCTTT
TRBV7-3,.,.,13,TRBJ1-6,CASSLGHNSPLHF,TGTGCCAGCAGCTTGGGACACAATTCACCCCTCCACTTT
TRBV11-2,few,.,14,TRBJ2-3,CASSSSPGADTQYF,TGTGCCAGCAGCTCATCGCCCGGGGCAGATACGCAGTATTTT
TRBV20-1,.,.,14,TRBJ1-5,CSASAGGAGQPQHF,TGCAGTGCTAGTGCGGGGGGCGCTGGGCAGCCCCAGCATTTT
TRBV18,.,TRBD1,14,TRBJ2-5,CASSLGLQGQYQYF,TGTGCCAGCTCACTCGGCTTACAGGGACAGTACCAGTACTTC
TRBV6-5,.,.,14,TRBJ1-1,CASSYSRVVTEAFF,TGTGCCAGCAGTTACTCGCGGGTTGTAACTGAAGCTTTCTTT
TRBV5-8,.,TRBD1,13,TRBJ1-1,CASQGGASDEAFF,TGTGCCAGTCAGGGGGGCGCCAGTGATGAAGCTTTCTTT
TRBV12-3/TRBV12-4,.,TRBD1,17,TRBJ1-5,CASSTSVGQGGNQPQHF,TGTGCCAGCAGCACTAGTGTTGGACAGGGCGGCAATCAGCCCCAGCATTTT
TRBV4-2,.,TRBD2,20,TRBJ2-1,CASSQDGAIAGSSSYNEQFF,TGTGCCAGCAGCCAAGATGGGGCTATAGCGGGGTCTTCCTCCTACAATGAACAGTTCTTC
TRBV7-6,few,TRBD1,15,TRBJ2-7,CASSSGQGLTYEQYF,TGTGCCAGCAGCTCCGGACAGGGGTTGACCTACGAGCAGTACTTC
TRBV5-1,.,.,16,TRBJ2-3,CASSLSQSHGTDTQYF,TGCGCCAGCAGCTTGTCCCAATCGCATGGCACAGATACGCAGTATTTT
TRBV21-1,few,.,15,TRBJ2-5,CASSKVSGKAETQYF,TGTGCCAGCAGCAAAGTTAGCGGGAAAGCGGAGACCCAGTACTTC
TRBV10-1,.,.,15,TRBJ1-1,CASSESIGVEAEAFF,TGCGCCAGCAGTGAGTCCATAGGGGTAGAGGCTGAAGCTTTCTTT
TRBV11-3,.,.,13,TRBJ2-7,CASRGKSSYEQYF,TGTGCCAGCAGGGGGAAGAGCTCCTACGAGCAGTACTTC
TRBV7-8,.,TRBD1,14,TRBJ2-7,CASSRGQGVYEQYF,TGTGCCAGCAGCCGAGGACAGGGTGTCTACGAGCAGTACTTC
TRBV20-1,.,TRBD1,15,TRBJ2-5,CTTTRGQGPRETQYF,TGCACCACAACCAGGGGACAGGGACCAAGAGAGACCCAGTACTTC
TRBV9,.,TRBD1,16,TRBJ2-1,CASSQQGGPGQGEQFF,TGTGCCAGCAGCCAACAGGGAGGGCCGGGACAGGGTGAGCAGTTCTTC
TRBV20-1,.,TRBD2,15,TRBJ2-7,CSARAGTSGTGEQYF,TGCAGTGCTAGGGCCGGGACTAGCGGGACGGGCGAGCAGTACTTC
TRBV20-1,.,.,15,TRBJ2-5,CSARDSGKYQETQYF,TGCAGTGCTAGAGATAGCGGAAAGTACCAAGAGACCCAGTACTTC
TRBV20-1,few,TRBD1,14,TRBJ1-2,CSAHRQGNDYGYTF,TGCAGTGCTCATCGACAGGGAAACGATTATGGCTACACCTTC
TRBV5-1,.,TRBD1,14,TRBJ2-5,CASSGQGNEETQYF,TGCGCCAGCAGCGGACAGGGGAACGAAGAGACCCAGTACTTC
TRBV20-1,.,.,11,TRBJ2-7,CSAPSAYEQYF,TGCAGTGCTCCATCTGCCTACGAGCAGTACTTC
TRBV20-1,.,.,14,TRBJ2-1,CSARRGRSYNEQFF,TGCAGTGCTAGACGCGGGCGCTCCTACAATGAGCAGTTCTTC
TRBV5-6,.,.,16,TRBJ2-6,CASSSGPLSGANVLTF,TGTGCCAGCAGCTCGGGACCCCTCTCTGGGGCCAACGTCCTGACTTTC
TRBV7-8,.,.,14,TRBJ1-2,CASSQGYSGSGYTF,TGTGCCAGCAGCCAGGGTTATTCGGGATCTGGCTACACCTTC
TRBV7-3,.,.,16,TRBJ2-3,CASSLTMVGSTDTQYF,TGTGCCAGCAGCTTAACGATGGTGGGGAGCACAGATACGCAGTATTTT
TRBV24-1,.,TRBD2,16,TRBJ2-1,CATSDASGGTVNEQFF,TGTGCCACCAGTGACGCTAGCGGGGGGACCGTCAATGAGCAGTTCTTC
TRBV5-1,.,.,14,TRBJ2-2,CASSPFGGTGELFF,TGCGCCAGCAGCCCCTTTGGGGGCACCGGGGAGCTGTTTTTT
TRBV11-2,few,.,15,TRBJ2-1,CASSVRGTIYNEQFF,TGTGCCAGCAGTGTTAGGGGGACAATCTACAATGAGCAGTTCTTC
TRBV11-2,.,TRBD1,13,TRBJ2-5,CASSPGTGEYRYF,TGTGCCAGCAGTCCCGGGACAGGGGAGTATCGGTACTTC
TRBV12-3/TRBV12-4,few,.,13,TRBJ1-5,CASSLTTDQPQHF,TGTGCCAGCAGTTTAACGACAGATCAGCCCCAGCATTTT
TRBV3-1,.,TRBD2,20,TRBJ2-5,CASSLQPGTSGGGPQETQYF,TGTGCCAGCAGCCTTCAACCCGGGACTAGCGGAGGGGGGCCCCAAGAGACCCAGTACTTC
TRBV27,.,.,12,TRBJ2-1,CASTDRYNEQFF,TGTGCCAGCACAGACAGATACAATGAGCAGTTCTTC
TRBV12-3/TRBV12-4,.,.,15,TRBJ2-2,CASSFASTKAGELFF,TGTGCCAGCAGTTTTGCTAGCACCAAGGCCGGGGAGCTGTTTTTT
TRBV20-1,.,.,15,TRBJ2-2,CSASHPVANTGELFF,TGCAGTGCTAGTCACCCCGTAGCGAACACCGGGGAGCTGTTTTTT
TRBV12-3/TRBV12-4,few,.,14,TRBJ2-1,CASRVRGNYNEQFF,TGTGCCAGCAGGGTCCGCGGGAACTACAATGAGCAGTTCTTC
TRBV4-1,few,.,13,TRBJ2-3,CASSPDSTDTQYF,TGCGCCAGCAGCCCAGACAGCACAGATACGCAGTATTTT
TRBV7-7,.,.,13,TRBJ2-5,CASSPGKGGTQYF,TGTGCTAGCAGCCCCGGGAAGGGAGGGACCCAGTACTTC
TRBV7-2,.,.,13,TRBJ2-1,CASSLSRDHEQFF,TGTGCCAGCAGCTTAAGCAGGGACCATGAGCAGTTCTTC
TRBV6-5,once,TRBD2,14,TRBJ2-1,CASRGGGARDEQFF,TGTGCCAGCAGGGGGGGAGGGGCCCGGGATGAGCAGTTCTTC
TRBV5-1,few,.,13,TRBJ2-7,CASSKDASYEQYF,TGCGCCAGCTCTAAGGACGCATCCTACGAGCAGTACTTC
TRBV7-7,.,.,13,TRBJ2-5,CASSPLSQETQYF,TGTGCTAGCAGCCCACTAAGCCAAGAGACCCAGTACTTC
TRBV12-2,.,.,20,TRBJ2-3,CASRFMRLPGGGSGTDTQYF,TGTGCAAGTCGCTTTATGAGACTACCAGGTGGGGGGAGCGGCACAGATACGCAGTATTTT
TRBV20-1,.,.,15,TRBJ1-5,CSAIPQGYSNQPQHF,TGCAGTGCCATCCCACAGGGATATAGCAATCAGCCCCAGCATTTT
TRBV20-1,.,.,14,TRBJ1-1,CSALPSDGNTEAFF,TGCAGTGCCCTGCCTTCGGACGGGAACACTGAAGCTTTCTTT
TRBV7-9,once,.,14,TRBJ1-1,CASSPHGGHTEAFF,TGTGCCAGCAGCCCTCACGGGGGACACACTGAAGCTTTCTTT